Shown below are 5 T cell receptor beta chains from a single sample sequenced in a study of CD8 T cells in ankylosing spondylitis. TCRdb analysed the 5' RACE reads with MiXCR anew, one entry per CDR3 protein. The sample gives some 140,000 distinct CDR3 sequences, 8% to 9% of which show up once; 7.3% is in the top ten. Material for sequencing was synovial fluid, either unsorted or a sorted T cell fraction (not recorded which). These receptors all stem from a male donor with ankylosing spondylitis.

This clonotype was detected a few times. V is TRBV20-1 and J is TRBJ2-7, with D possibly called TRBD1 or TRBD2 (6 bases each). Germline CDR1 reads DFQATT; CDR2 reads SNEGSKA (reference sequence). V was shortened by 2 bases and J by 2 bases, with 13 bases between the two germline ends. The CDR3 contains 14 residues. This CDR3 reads CSARSGALTYEQYF. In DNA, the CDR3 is TGCAGTGCTAGATCGGGGGCCCTTACCTACGAGCAGTACTTC.

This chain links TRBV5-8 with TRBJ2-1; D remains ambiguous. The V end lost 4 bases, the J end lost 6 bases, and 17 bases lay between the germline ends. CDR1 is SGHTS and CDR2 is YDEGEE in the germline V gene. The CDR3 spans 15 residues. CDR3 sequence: CASSPSIGRGNEQFF. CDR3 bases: TGTGCCAGCAGCCCGTCGATAGGCCGTGGCAATGAGCAGTTCTTC.

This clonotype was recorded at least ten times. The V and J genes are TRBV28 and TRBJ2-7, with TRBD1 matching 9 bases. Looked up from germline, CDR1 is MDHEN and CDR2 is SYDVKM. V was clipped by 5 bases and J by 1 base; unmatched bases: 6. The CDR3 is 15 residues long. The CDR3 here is CASSGRDRVSYEQYF. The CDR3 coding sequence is TGTGCCAGCAGTGGAAGGGACAGGGTTTCCTACGAGCAGTACTTC.

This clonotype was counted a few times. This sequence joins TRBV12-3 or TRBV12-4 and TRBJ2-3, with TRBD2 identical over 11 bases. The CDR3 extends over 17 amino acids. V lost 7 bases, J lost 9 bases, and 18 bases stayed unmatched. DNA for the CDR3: TGTGCCAGCAAACCCCCTAGCGGGGGGTCATCCGGGTTGACGCAGTATTTT. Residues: CASKPPSGGSSGLTQYF.

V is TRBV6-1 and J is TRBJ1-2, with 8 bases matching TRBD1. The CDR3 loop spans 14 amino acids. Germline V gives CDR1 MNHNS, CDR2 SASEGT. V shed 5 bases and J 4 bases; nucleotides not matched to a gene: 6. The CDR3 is CASSKDRVAYGYTF. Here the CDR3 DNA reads TGTGCCAGCAGTAAGGACAGGGTGGCCTATGGCTACACCTTC.